This record concerns one T cell receptor (beta chain) sequence. Its cognate antigen is unknown. Trimming pared 5 bases from V and 2 bases from J, leaving 16 bases between. The germline V gene encodes CDR1 SEHNR and CDR2 FQNEAQ (reference sequence). The CDR3 extends over 17 amino acids. This sample was taken from a study of T cell responses to AZD1222 COVID-19 vaccine. General study findings and limits: Clonal diversity was possibly underestimated, and the donors were mostly white British, with more females. Among those given AZD1222, only 6 or 7 were seropositive at baseline. The peak T cell response came first, and repertoires were sampled only after it. In the spike-specific TCR repertoire, nearly half reportedly target unmutated variant regions.

Generated by immunoSEQ multiplex PCR, the TCRdb table keeps only in-frame clones and is missing some. The sample records 90,000 to 150,000 clones, roughly 88% being singletons. The sample was peripheral blood, taken on day 0 of AZD1222 vaccination. This receptor was identified in an adult in good health. The chain links TRBV7-9 to TRBJ2-6, with D possibly matching TRBD1 (6 bases). The CDR3 loop is CASSPPFRQAGANVLTF. The DNA for the CDR3 is TGTGCCAGCAGCCCGCCCTTTAGACAGGCTGGGGCCAACGTCCTGACTTTC. The whole variable domain, remainder taken from reference TRBV7-9 and TRBJ2-6, is DTGVSQNPRHKITKRGQNVTFRCDPISEHNRLYWYRQTLGQGPEFLTYFQNEAQLEKSRLLSDRFSAERPKGSFSTLEIQRTEQGDSAMYLCASSPPFRQAGANVLTFGAGSRLTVL.